The rows below give T cell receptor beta chains drawn from one sample of a study of cytomegalovirus exposure and HLA in healthy donors. Assay: immunoSEQ multiplex PCR; the TCRdb copy retains only in-frame clones and omits some. The sample lists 130,000 or so clones; roughly 83% were seen once. The sample taken for sequencing was PBMCs. These receptors were obtained from a man aged 40-49 years in good health and CMV-seronegative. CDR3s include the opening cysteine and the closing phenylalanine or tryptophan. Fields, in order: J gene, V gene, clone size, D gene, CDR3 protein, CDR3 DNA. The D gene is left open where the match is weak. Expanded clones get a size class; other rows say once, few or many, or leave the size out.

TRBJ2-1 TRBV11-2 NA TRBD1 CASSRPGTGVDEQFF TGTGCCAGCAGTCGTCCCGGGACAGGGGTGGATGAGCAGTTCTTC
TRBJ2-2 TRBV7-9 NA TRBD1 CASSPRGDRDPPGELFF TGTGCCAGCAGCCCCAGGGGGGACAGGGATCCCCCCGGGGAGCTGTTTTTT
TRBJ2-7 TRBV5-1 once TRBD2 CASRIELAGAYEQYF TGCGCCAGCAGGATAGAACTAGCGGGGGCCTACGAGCAGTACTTC
TRBJ1-5 TRBV19 once NA CASSTRGAFNQPQHF TGTGCCAGTAGCACCCGGGGGGCGTTCAATCAGCCCCAGCATTTT
TRBJ2-7 TRBV18 NA NA CASSPPATPGYEQYF TGTGCCAGCTCACCACCTGCGACTCCCGGCTACGAGCAGTACTTC
TRBJ2-7 TRBV6-4 NA TRBD2 CASSDSSSGRAYYEQYF TGTGCCAGCAGTGACTCGTCTAGCGGGAGGGCTTACTACGAGCAGTACTTC
TRBJ2-2 TRBV27 NA NA CASSFGGDTGELFF TGTGCCAGCAGTTTCGGAGGAGACACCGGGGAGCTGTTTTTT
TRBJ1-4 TRBV7-9 NA NA CSSSSYRGGDNEKLFF TGTTCCAGCAGCTCCTACCGCGGAGGGGATAATGAAAAACTGTTTTTT
TRBJ1-3 TRBV5-4 NA NA CASSFRGDTIYF TGTGCCAGCAGCTTCCGGGGGGACACCATATATTTT
TRBJ1-3 TRBV28 NA NA CASSPQATGNTIYF TGTGCCAGCAGTCCACAGGCTACTGGAAACACCATATATTTT
TRBJ2-1 TRBV29-1 NA TRBD1 CSVNRGNEQFF TGCAGCGTGAACAGGGGGAATGAGCAGTTCTTC
TRBJ2-7 TRBV7-9 NA TRBD1 CASSLVGQGLYEQYF TGTGCCAGCAGCTTAGTTGGACAGGGCTTGTACGAGCAGTACTTC
TRBJ2-7 TRBV6-5 NA NA CASSYSRADSYEQYF TGTGCCAGCAGTTACTCGAGGGCTGACTCCTACGAGCAGTACTTC
TRBJ2-1 TRBV7-3 NA TRBD2 CASSLTMGLAGDEQFF TGTGCCAGCAGCTTAACGATGGGACTAGCGGGAGATGAGCAGTTCTTC
TRBJ2-5 TRBV5-6 NA TRBD2 CASRRTSGRLETQYF TGTGCCAGCAGAAGGACTAGCGGGAGGTTAGAGACCCAGTACTTC
TRBJ1-3 TRBV5-1 NA NA CASSPGGGERSGNTIYF TGCGCCAGCAGCCCCGGTGGAGGAGAGCGCTCTGGAAACACCATATATTTT
TRBJ2-7 TRBV2 NA TRBD2 CASSEGRGSYEQYF TGTGCCAGCAGTGAGGGGCGGGGGTCCTACGAGCAGTACTTC
TRBJ2-1 TRBV30 NA NA CAWSDSGYNEQFF TGTGCCTGGTCCGACTCTGGCTACAATGAGCAGTTCTTC
TRBJ1-2 TRBV27 NA TRBD1 CASSLTGNYGYTF TGTGCCAGCAGTCTGACAGGGAACTATGGCTACACCTTC